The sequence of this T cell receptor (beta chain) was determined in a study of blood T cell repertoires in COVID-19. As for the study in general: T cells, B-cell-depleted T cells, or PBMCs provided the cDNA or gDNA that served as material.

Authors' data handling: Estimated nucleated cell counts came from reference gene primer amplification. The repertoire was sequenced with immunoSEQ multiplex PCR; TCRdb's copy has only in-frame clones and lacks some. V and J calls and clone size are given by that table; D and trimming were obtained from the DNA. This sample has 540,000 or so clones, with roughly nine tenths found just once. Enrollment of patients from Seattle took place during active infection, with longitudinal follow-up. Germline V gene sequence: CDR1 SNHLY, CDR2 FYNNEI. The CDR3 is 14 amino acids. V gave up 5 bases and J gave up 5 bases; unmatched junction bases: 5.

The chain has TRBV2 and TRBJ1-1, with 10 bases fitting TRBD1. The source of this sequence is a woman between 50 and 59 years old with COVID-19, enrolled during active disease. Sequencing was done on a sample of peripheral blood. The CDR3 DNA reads TGTGCCAGCAGTCCGACAGGGGGCAGAACTGAAGCTTTCTTT. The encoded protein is CASSPTGGRTEAFF.